This T cell receptor beta chain was captured in a study of blood T cell repertoires in COVID-19. Only in-frame clones appear in the TCRdb table, and some are missing; sequencing was by immunoSEQ multiplex PCR. This repertoire shows some 150,000 clones, roughly 87% found once; its top ten account for 4% to 5%. The sequenced sample was peripheral blood. This receptor was identified in a woman aged 55-69 years with active or convalescent COVID-19.

The CDR3 sequence: CASSGRAGTGELFF. As DNA, the CDR3 is TGTGCCAGTAGTGGGAGGGCTGGCACCGGGGAGCTGTTTTTT. The chain has TRBV19 and TRBJ2-2; 7 nucleotides match TRBD2. Germline-derived CDR1 and CDR2 are LNHDA and SQIVND (reference sequence). V was clipped by 5 bases and J by 4 bases; unmatched bases: 4. The CDR3 is made up of 14 amino acids.